This T cell receptor (beta chain) comes out of a study of blood T cell repertoires in COVID-19. The junction had 8 bases not matched to a gene; V was cut back by 7 bases and J by 5 bases. Germline V gene lookup returns CDR1 LGHDT and CDR2 YNNKEL (reference sequence). This CDR3 has 14 residues. Symptom resolution, clearance, or two negative PCRs marked the recovered donors of Cohort 3. TCRdb keeps only in-frame clones here, not all; method: immunoSEQ multiplex PCR. This table has some 260,000 clones, 80% to 95% appearing once. The sample taken for sequencing was PBMCs or T cells enriched from blood (not recorded which). The sequence came from a woman between 18 and 30 years old who had recovered from COVID-19. This rearrangement joins TRBV3-1 (or the pseudogene TRBV3-2) to TRBJ2-5; 9 nucleotides line up with TRBD2. The CDR3 coding sequence is TGTGCCAGCAATTTGCGGGGGGGAGGTGAGACCCAGTACTTC. Protein product: CASNLRGGGETQYF.